The present T cell receptor beta chain was sequenced within a study of blood T cell repertoires in COVID-19 (dated by TCRdb to the early 2020s). Study-level background: Samples covering the acute and convalescent phases of COVID-19 were provided by collaborators in the United States, Italy and Spain. The prospective study material was composed of cDNA or gDNA derived from T cells, B-cell-depleted T cells, or PBMCs. Deeply sampled blood TCRbeta repertoires from subjects exposed to, actively infected with, or recovered from COVID-19 were included in the dataset. A freely available public database, intended as a resource for researchers studying the immune response to SARS-CoV-2, is where the repertoires were released. The samples were drawn from two sources: the first 160 participants of the ongoing ImmuneRACE study, and fewer than 1,500 subjects contributed by 6 global collaborators. A de-identified subject ID, COVID-19 status, age in years and sex were almost always included in the sample metadata. Where HLA class I and class II types were available, the types were taken from metadata supplied by the sample provider, not from assay-based typing. Study-wide conclusions, independent of this receptor: The quantity of clinical and demographic metadata differed by source and by participant and was supplied without curation.

As for this clone: No antigen is known for it. No base quality information exists; no much larger clone differs at one position.

The collaborating institutions used their own protocols to collect whole blood in K2EDTA tubes. For TCRbeta analysis, collaborators shipped samples in one of three forms: frozen whole blood, isolated PBMCs, or DNA extracted from either of those sample types. The CDR3 goes from the cysteine to the phenylalanine over 15 residues. The entry retains the CDR3 DNA only, 45 bases that are in frame from base 1. Looking up the germline V gene yields CDR1 MGHRA and CDR2 YSYEKL. Trimming costs V 4 bases and J 0 bases, and their ends lie 9 bases apart. TCRbeta CDR3 regions were amplified from genomic DNA by means of the immunoSEQ Assay, a bias-controlled multiplex PCR. Processing in the source paper ran as follows. Within the assay, amplification of reference gene primers was used to estimate how many nucleated cells each sample contained. To quantify the absolute abundance of each unique TCRbeta CDR3 rearrangement, sequence reads were collapsed and filtered. For each sample, productive Simpson clonality was calculated as the square root of Simpson's diversity index across productive rearrangements. Drawn from immuneACCESS, this table holds only the in-frame rearrangements with V and J called that TCRdb kept. Clones are partly lost; checked studies trace under half to an unresolved V gene and leave the rest unexplained. V and J calls and clone size are as listed in that table; D and trimming were resolved from the DNA. The sample has tens of thousands of clones on record, around 87% of them singletons. Of the sample, around 5% falls within the top ten clones.

The sequence came from a man aged 45-65 years with active COVID-19. This chain is built from TRBV4-1 and TRBJ1-4; confidence is insufficient to name the D gene. Source material: peripheral blood. The DNA reads TGCGCCAGCAGCCCCTCCGGTACAACTAATGAAAAACTGTTTTTT. This yields the protein CASSPSGTTNEKLFF.